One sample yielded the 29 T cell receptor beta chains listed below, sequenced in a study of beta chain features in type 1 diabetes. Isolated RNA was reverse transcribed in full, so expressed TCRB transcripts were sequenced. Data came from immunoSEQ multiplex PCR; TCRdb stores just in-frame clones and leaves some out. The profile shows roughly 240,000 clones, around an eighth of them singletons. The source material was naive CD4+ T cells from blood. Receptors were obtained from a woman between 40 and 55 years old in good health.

The CDR3 nucleotides read TGTGCCAGCAGCCCCACGGGGGGACCCGGGGAGCTGTTTTTT. It translates to CASSPTGGPGELFF. V usage is TRBV7-6 and J usage is TRBJ2-2, with TRBD2 identical over 7 bases. After removal of 5 bases from V and 6 bases from J, the junction contained 6 bases not matched to a gene. Germline V lookup: CDR1 SGHVS, CDR2 FNYEAQ. The CDR3 loop spans 14 amino acids.

The CDR3 DNA follows: TGTGCCAGTAGTATAGCGGATAGCGGGGGGACACCCTCCTACGAGCAGTACTTC. Its protein is CASSIADSGGTPSYEQYF. The rearrangement joins TRBV19 to TRBJ2-7; 10 nucleotides line up with TRBD2. J gave up 0 bases and V 1 base, and 9 bases lay outside the gene matches. This CDR3 comprises 18 residues. Germline V gene lookup returns CDR1 LNHDA and CDR2 SQIVND (reference sequence).

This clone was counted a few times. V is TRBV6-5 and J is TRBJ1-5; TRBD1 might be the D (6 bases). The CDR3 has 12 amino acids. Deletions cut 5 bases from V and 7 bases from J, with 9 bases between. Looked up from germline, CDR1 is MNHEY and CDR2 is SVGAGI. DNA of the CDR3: TGTGCCAGCAGTCACAGGGCGCAGCCCCAGCATTTT. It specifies CASSHRAQPQHF.

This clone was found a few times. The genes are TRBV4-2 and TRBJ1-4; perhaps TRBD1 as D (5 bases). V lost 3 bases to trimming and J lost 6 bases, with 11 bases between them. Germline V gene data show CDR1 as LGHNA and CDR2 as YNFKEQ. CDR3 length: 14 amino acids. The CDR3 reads CASSQAGLDEKLFF. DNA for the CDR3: TGTGCCAGCAGCCAGGCAGGGCTGGATGAAAAACTGTTTTTT.

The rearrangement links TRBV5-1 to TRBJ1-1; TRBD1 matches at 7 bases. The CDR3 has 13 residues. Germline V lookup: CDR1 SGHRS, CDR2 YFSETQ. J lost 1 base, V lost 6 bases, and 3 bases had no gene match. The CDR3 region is CASTTGANTEAFF. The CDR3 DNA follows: TGCGCCAGCACAACAGGGGCGAACACTGAAGCTTTCTTT.

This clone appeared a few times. The CDR3 protein is CASSPSPSSPQYF. The CDR3 bases are TGTGCCAGCTCACCATCTCCTAGCTCCCCGCAGTACTTC. This chain uses TRBV18 with TRBJ2-7; D might be TRBD2 (5 bases). V was clipped by 2 bases and J by 9 bases, with 14 bases between them. CDR3 length: 13 residues. Germline CDR1 and CDR2: KGHSH and LQKENI.

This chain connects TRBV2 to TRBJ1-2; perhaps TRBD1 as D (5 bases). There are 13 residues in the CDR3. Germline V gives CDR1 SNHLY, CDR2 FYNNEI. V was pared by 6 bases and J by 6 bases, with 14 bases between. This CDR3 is CASSLSWGDGYTF. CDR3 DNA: TGTGCCAGCAGCCTCAGCTGGGGGGATGGCTACACCTTC.

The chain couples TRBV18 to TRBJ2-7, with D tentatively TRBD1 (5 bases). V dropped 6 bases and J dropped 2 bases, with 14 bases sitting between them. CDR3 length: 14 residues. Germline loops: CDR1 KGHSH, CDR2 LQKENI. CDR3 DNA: TGTGCCAGCTCTCAACAGGACATTCCCTACGAGCAGTACTTC. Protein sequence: CASSQQDIPYEQYF.

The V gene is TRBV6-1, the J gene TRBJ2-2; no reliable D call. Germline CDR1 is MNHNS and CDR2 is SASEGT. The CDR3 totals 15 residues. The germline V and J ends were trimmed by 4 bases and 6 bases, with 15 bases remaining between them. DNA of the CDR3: TGTGCCAGCAGTGCTTTCGGGTTTAAGGCCGGGGAGCTGTTTTTT. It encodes CASSAFGFKAGELFF.

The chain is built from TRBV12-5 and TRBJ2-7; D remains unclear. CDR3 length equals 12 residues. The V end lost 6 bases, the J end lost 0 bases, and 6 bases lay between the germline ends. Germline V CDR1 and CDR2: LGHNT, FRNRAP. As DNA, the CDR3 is TGTGCTAGTGGGGGCTTCTCCTACGAGCAGTACTTC. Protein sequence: CASGGFSYEQYF.

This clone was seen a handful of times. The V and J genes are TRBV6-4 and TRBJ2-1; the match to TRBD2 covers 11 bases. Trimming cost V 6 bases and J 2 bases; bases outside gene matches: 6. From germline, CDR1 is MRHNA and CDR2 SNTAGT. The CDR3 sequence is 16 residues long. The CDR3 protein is CASSLTSGGTYNEQFF. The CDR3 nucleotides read TGTGCCAGCAGCCTAACTAGCGGGGGCACCTACAATGAGCAGTTCTTC.

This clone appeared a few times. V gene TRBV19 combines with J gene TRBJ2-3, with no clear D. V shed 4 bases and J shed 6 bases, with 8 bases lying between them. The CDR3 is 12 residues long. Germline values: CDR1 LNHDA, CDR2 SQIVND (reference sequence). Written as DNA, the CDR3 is TGTGCCAGTAGTACCACATCTGATACGCAGTATTTT. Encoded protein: CASSTTSDTQYF.

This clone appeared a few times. The CDR3 sequence: CASSVTGDPYNSPLHF. Written as DNA, the CDR3 is TGTGCCAGCAGCGTCACAGGGGATCCCTATAATTCACCCCTCCACTTT. This chain links TRBV7-9 with TRBJ1-6; the match to TRBD1 covers 7 bases. Looked up from germline, CDR1 is SEHNR and CDR2 is FQNEAQ (reference sequence). V was pared by 5 bases and J by 2 bases, with 6 bases of the junction left unmatched. The CDR3 sequence is 16 residues long.

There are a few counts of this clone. CDR3 DNA: TGTGCCATCAGTTCCTCGACTAGCGGGGGCAATGAGCAGTTCTTC. This translates into CAISSSTSGGNEQFF. The chain is built from TRBV10-3 and TRBJ2-1; 12 bases match TRBD2. Germline assignment: CDR1 ENHRY and CDR2 SYGVKD. The V gene end was trimmed by 5 bases and the J gene end by 6 bases; junction bases not matched to a gene: 5. This CDR3 contains 15 residues.

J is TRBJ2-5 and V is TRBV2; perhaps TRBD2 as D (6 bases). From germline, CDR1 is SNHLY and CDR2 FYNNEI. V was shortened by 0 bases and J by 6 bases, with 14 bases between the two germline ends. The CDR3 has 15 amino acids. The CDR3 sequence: CASSEAQWGEQTQYF. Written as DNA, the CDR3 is TGTGCCAGCAGTGAAGCGCAGTGGGGGGAGCAGACCCAGTACTTC.

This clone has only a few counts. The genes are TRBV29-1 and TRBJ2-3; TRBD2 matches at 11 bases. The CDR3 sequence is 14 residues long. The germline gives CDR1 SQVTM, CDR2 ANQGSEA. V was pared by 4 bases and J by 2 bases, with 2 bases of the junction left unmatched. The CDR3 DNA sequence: TGCAGCGTTGCGACTAGCGGGGTCACAGATACGCAGTATTTT. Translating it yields CSVATSGVTDTQYF.

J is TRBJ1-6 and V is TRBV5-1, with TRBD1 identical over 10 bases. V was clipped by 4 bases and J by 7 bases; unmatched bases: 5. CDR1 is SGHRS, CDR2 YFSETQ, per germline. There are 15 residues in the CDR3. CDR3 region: CASSGQGVSNSPLHF. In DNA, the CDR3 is TGCGCCAGCAGCGGACAGGGGGTGTCGAATTCACCCCTCCACTTT.

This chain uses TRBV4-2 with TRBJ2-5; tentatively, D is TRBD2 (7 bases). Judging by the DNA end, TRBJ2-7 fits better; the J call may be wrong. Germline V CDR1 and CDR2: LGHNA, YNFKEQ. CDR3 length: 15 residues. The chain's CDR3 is CASSQDRGGHYEQYF. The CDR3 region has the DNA TGTGCCAGCAGCCAAGATAGGGGGGGGCACTACGAGCAGTACTTC.

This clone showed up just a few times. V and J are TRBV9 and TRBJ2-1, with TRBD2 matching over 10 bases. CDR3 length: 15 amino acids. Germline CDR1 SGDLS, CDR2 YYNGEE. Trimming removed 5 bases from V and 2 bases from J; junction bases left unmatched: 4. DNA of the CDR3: TGTGCCAGCAGTTTTAGCGGGGGGACCTACAATGAGCAGTTCTTC. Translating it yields CASSFSGGTYNEQFF.

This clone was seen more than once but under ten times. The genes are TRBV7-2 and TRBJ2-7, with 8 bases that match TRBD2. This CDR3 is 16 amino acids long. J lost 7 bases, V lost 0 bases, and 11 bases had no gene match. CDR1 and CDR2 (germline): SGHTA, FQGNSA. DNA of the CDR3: TGTGCCAGCAGCTTAGCGCGGTCGGGGGGGCCAGGAGAGCAGTACTTC. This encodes CASSLARSGGPGEQYF.

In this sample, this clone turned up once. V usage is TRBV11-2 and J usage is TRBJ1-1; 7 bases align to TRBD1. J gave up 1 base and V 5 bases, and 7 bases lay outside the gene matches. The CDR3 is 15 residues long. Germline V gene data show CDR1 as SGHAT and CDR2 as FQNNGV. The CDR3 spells CASSGRQGANTEAFF. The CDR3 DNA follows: TGTGCCAGCAGCGGACGACAGGGAGCGAACACTGAAGCTTTCTTT.

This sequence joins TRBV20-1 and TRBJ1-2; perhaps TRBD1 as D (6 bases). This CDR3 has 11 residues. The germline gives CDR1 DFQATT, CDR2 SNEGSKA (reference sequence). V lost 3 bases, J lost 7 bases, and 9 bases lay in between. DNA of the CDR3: TGCAGTGCTAGTCAGGGGATTGGCTACACCTTC. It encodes CSASQGIGYTF.

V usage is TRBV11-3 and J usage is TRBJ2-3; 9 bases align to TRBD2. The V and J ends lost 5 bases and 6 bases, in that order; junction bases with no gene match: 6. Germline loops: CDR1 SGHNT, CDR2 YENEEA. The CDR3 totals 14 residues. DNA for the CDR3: TGTGCCAGCAGCCGACTAGCGGCCCTGGATACGCAGTATTTT. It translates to CASSRLAALDTQYF. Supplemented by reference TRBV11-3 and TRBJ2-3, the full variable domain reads EAGVVQSPRYKIIEKKQPVAFWCNPISGHNTLYWYLQNLGQGPELLIRYENEEAVDDSQLPKDRFSAERLKGVDSTLKIQPAELGDSAVYLCASSRLAALDTQYFGPGTRLTVL.

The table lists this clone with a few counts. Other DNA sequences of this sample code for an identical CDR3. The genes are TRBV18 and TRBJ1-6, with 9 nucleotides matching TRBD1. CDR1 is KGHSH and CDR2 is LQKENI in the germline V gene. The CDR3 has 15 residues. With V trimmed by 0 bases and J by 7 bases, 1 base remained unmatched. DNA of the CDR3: TGTGCCAGCTCACCACCGGGACAGGGCAATTCACCCCTCCACTTT. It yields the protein CASSPPGQGNSPLHF.

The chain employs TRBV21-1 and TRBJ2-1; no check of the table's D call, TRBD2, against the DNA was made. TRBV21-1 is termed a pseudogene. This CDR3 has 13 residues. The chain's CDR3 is CASGGGAINEQFF. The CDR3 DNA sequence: TGTGCCAGCGGCGGGGGGGCTATCAATGAGCAGTTCTTC.

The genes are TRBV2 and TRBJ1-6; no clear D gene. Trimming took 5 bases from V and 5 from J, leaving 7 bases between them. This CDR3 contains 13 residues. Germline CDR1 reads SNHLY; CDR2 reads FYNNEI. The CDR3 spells CASSPPDNSPLHF. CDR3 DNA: TGTGCCAGCAGTCCCCCGGATAATTCACCCCTCCACTTT. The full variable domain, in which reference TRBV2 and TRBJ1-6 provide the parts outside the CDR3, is EPEVTQTPSHQVTQMGQEVILRCVPISNHLYFYWYRQILGQKVEFLVSFYNNEISEKSEIFDDQFSVERPDGSNFTLKIRSTKLEDSAMYFCASSPPDNSPLHFGNGTRLTVT.

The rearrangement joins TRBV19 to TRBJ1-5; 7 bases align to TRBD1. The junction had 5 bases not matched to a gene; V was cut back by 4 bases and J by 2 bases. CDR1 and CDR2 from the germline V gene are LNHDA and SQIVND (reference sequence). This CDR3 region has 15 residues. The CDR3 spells CASSTRGIGNQPQHF. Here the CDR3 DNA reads TGTGCCAGTAGTACCAGGGGGATTGGCAATCAGCCCCAGCATTTT.

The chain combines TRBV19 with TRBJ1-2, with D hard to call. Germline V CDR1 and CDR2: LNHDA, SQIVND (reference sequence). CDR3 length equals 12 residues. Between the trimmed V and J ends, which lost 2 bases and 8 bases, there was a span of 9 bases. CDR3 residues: CASSIQVWGYTF. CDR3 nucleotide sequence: TGTGCCAGTAGTATACAGGTCTGGGGCTACACCTTC.

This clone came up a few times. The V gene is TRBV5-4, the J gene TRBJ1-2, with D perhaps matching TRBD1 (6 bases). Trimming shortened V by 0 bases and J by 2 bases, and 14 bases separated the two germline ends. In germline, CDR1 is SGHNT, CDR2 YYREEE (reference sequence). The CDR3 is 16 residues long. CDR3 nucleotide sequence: TGTGCCAGCAGCTTGGCCTCGGGGGGCGCAAACTATGGCTACACCTTC. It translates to CASSLASGGANYGYTF.